The clone carrying this T cell receptor beta chain was seen a few times. The CDR3 length is 13 residues. V shed 3 bases and J shed 5 bases, with 13 bases lying between them. From germline, CDR1 is DFQATT and CDR2 SNEGSKA (reference sequence). The sample originates from a study of T cells in Graves' hyperthyroidism and ophthalmopathy. Orbital computed tomography and thyroid ultrasound, together with serum TRAb and thyroxine and clinical symptoms, were used for diagnoses. RNA transcripts gave rise to amplified TCR beta CDR3 regions. A first-round RT-PCR of the TCR CDR3 used the HTBI primer set. TCRdb itself ran the multiplex PCR reads through MiXCR, one entry per CDR3 protein. The sample contains 300,000 to 450,000 distinct CDR3 sequences, roughly 15% of which appear only once.

The chain uses TRBV20-1 and TRBJ1-1; D is possibly TRBD1 (5 bases). Sequencing was performed on blood. This sequence originates from a woman aged 30 to 39 with Graves' ophthalmopathy. This CDR3 reads CSARAGGGTEAFF. The CDR3 DNA is TGCAGTGCTAGGGCCGGGGGAGGGACTGAAGCTTTCTTT.